This TCR delta chain was sequenced during a study of gamma-delta T cells after stem cell transplantation. TCRdb repeated clone calling on the RT-PCR reads with CATT. The data hold about 3,000 delta-chain clones, with around 2.6% observed a single time. The trim removed 1 base at V and 3 bases at J, leaving 12 bases unmatched. The CDR3 covers 19 residues. The germline CDR1 and CDR2 sequences are GEAIGNYY and EKD. The source material was gamma-delta T cells. The V and J genes are TRDV2 and TRDJ2, with 11 bases identical to TRDD3. This sequence originates from a human donor. It is not recorded whose cells these are; they may come from a transplant donor. DNA for the CDR3: TGTGCCTGTGACACATTGGGGGATACGAGGGTACGGGTGACAGCACAACTCTTCTTT. Translated: CACDTLGDTRVRVTAQLFF.